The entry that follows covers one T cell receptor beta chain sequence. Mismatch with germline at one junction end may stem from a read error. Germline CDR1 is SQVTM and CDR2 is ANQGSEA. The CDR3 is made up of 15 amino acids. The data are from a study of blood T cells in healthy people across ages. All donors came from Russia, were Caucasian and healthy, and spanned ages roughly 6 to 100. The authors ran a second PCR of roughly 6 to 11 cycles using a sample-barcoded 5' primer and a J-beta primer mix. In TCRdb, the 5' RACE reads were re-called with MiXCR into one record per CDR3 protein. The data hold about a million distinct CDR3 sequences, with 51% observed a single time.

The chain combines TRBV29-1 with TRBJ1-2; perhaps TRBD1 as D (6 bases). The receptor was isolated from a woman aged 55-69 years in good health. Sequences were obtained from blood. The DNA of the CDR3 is TGCAGCGTTGGTGGACAGCGTTGGTTGCCCCATGGCTACACTTTC. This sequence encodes CSVGGQRWLPHGYTF. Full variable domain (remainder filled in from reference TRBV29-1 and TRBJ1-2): SAVISQKPSRDICQRGTSLTIQCQVDSQVTMMFWYRQQPGQSLTLIATANQGSEATYESGFVIDKFPISRPNLTFSTLTVSNMSPEDSSIYLCSVGGQRWLPHGYTFGSGTRLTVV.